The 25 T cell receptor beta chains below all came from one sample that was sequenced in a study of patients and donors after allogeneic stem cell transplantation. TCRdb re-called the RT-PCR reads with MiXCR, one entry per CDR3 protein. The profile shows under 30,000 distinct CDR3 sequences, 7% to 8.5% of them singletons. The sequenced sample was blood, either unsorted or a sorted T cell fraction (not recorded which). These receptors originate from a human donor who was either an allogeneic HSCT recipient or a stem cell or donor lymphocyte infusion donor (not recorded which). It is not recorded whose cells these are; they may come from a transplant donor.

The table lists this clonotype with a few counts. The DNA for the CDR3 is TGTGCCAGCAGCTTAGTCGTAGGGCGTGGCTACACCTTC. Translating gives CASSLVVGRGYTF. The gene calls are TRBV7-9 and TRBJ1-2, with D hard to call. The CDR3 length is 13 residues. V lost 1 base to trimming and J lost 7 bases, with 10 bases between them. Looked up from germline, CDR1 is SEHNR and CDR2 is FQNEAQ (reference sequence).

This clonotype was seen a few times. The chain combines TRBV5-5 with TRBJ1-5; tentative D call: TRBD1 (5 bases). Per the germline V gene, CDR1 is SGHKS and CDR2 is YYEKEE (reference sequence). V was cut by 3 bases and J by 4 bases, with 11 bases left in between. The CDR3 loop spans 14 amino acids. As DNA, the CDR3 is TGTGCCAGCAGCTCCCTCGGGGGGAATCAGCCCCAGCATTTT. Amino acids: CASSSLGGNQPQHF.

The V gene is TRBV20-1, the J gene TRBJ1-2; the D gene is possibly TRBD1 (5 bases). Germline CDR1 reads DFQATT; CDR2 reads SNEGSKA (reference sequence). The V end was cut by 6 bases, the J end by 2 bases, with 13 bases between. This CDR3 spans 13 amino acids. CDR3 sequence reads: CSARLGRNYGYTF. The CDR3 nucleotides are TGCAGTGCCAGATTGGGACGGAACTATGGCTACACCTTC.

This clonotype has more than one count but fewer than ten. The chain carries TRBV11-1 and TRBJ2-3; 7 positions match TRBD2. The CDR3 runs to 14 residues. Looked up from germline, CDR1 is SGHAT and CDR2 is FQDESV (reference sequence). Trimming took 5 bases from V and 2 from J; bases not matched to a gene: 4. CDR3 loop: CASSGGETTDTQYF. CDR3 DNA: TGTGCCAGCAGCGGGGGGGAAACCACAGATACGCAGTATTTT. Complete variable domain (other parts from reference TRBV11-1 and TRBJ2-3): EAEVAQSPRYKITEKSQAVAFWCDPISGHATLYWYRQILGQGPELLVQFQDESVVDDSQLPKDRFSAERLKGVDSTLKIQPAELGDSAMYLCASSGGETTDTQYFGPGTRLTVL.

This clonotype has more than one count but fewer than ten. The V call is TRBV28, the J call TRBJ1-1; TRBD1 agrees at 7 bases. Germline V gene lookup returns CDR1 MDHEN and CDR2 SYDVKM. Unmatched junction bases numbered 9, after V lost 5 bases and J lost 0 bases. This CDR3 has 16 amino acids. The DNA for the CDR3 is TGTGCCAGCAGTCGGACGGGACAGTCCTTGAACACTGAAGCTTTCTTT. It yields the protein CASSRTGQSLNTEAFF.

The V gene is TRBV7-9, the J gene TRBJ1-5; D gene unclear. CDR3 length: 14 amino acids. Germline CDR1 is SEHNR and CDR2 is FQNEAQ (reference sequence). Trimming took off 1 base at V and 0 bases at J, with 4 bases between the two ends. The CDR3 nucleotides read TGTGCCAGCAGCTTAGACTATAGCAATCAGCCCCAGCATTTT. This translates into CASSLDYSNQPQHF.

This clonotype was seen at least ten times. The V gene is TRBV10-3, the J gene TRBJ2-5, with 7 bases matching TRBD1. The CDR3 covers 16 residues. Germline CDR1 reads ENHRY; CDR2 reads SYGVKD. Unmatched junction bases numbered 8, after V lost 3 bases and J lost 1 base. This CDR3 reads CAISDPLRGRQETQYF. Written as DNA, the CDR3 is TGTGCCATCAGTGACCCGCTGAGGGGGCGCCAAGAGACCCAGTACTTC.

The rearrangement uses TRBV5-6 and TRBJ1-4; no clear D gene. CDR1 and CDR2 from the germline V gene are SGHDT and YYEEEE. The CDR3 is 15 amino acids. V was trimmed by 6 bases and J by 0 bases, leaving 12 bases between them. The CDR3 DNA follows: TGTGCCAGCAAGGAGTGGGGAACAACTAATGAAAAACTGTTTTTT. Translating gives CASKEWGTTNEKLFF.

The table lists this clonotype with many counts. The chain joins TRBV6-2 or TRBV6-3 to TRBJ2-5; a weak D match, TRBD1 (5 bases). Germline V gives CDR1 MNHEY, CDR2 SVGEGT. The CDR3 totals 13 residues. Trimming took off 6 bases at V and 6 bases at J, with 14 bases between the two ends. The DNA for the CDR3 is TGTGCCAGCAGCCCAGGGCTGGGGAAGACCCAGTACTTC. Translating it yields CASSPGLGKTQYF.

This clonotype was seen at least ten times. V usage is TRBV5-1 and J usage is TRBJ1-5; no clear D. The CDR3 extends over 15 amino acids. In germline, CDR1 is SGHRS, CDR2 YFSETQ. V lost 0 bases and J lost 1, with 8 bases in between. CDR3 in DNA: TGCGCCAGCAGCTTGGAAGGGATGAGCAATCAGCCCCAGCATTTT. This translates into CASSLEGMSNQPQHF. The full variable domain, with the rest looked up from reference TRBV5-1 and TRBJ1-5, is KAGVTQTPRYLIKTRGQQVTLSCSPISGHRSVSWYQQTPGQGLQFLFEYFSETQRNKGNFPGRFSGRQFSNSRSEMNVSTLELGDSALYLCASSLEGMSNQPQHFGDGTRLSIL.

This clonotype was seen a few times. The chain recombines TRBV9 with TRBJ1-1; D is uncertain. Trimming pared 3 bases from V and 2 bases from J, leaving 14 bases between. Germline lookup yields CDR1 SGDLS and CDR2 YYNGEE. The CDR3 is made up of 15 amino acids. Here the CDR3 reads CASSADTYPNTEAFF. For the CDR3, the DNA is TGTGCCAGCAGCGCCGACACGTATCCTAACACTGAAGCTTTCTTT.

The chain has TRBV30 and TRBJ2-2; unclear D gene. Germline V gene lookup returns CDR1 GTSNPN and CDR2 SVGIG (reference sequence). V was cut by 0 bases and J by 1 base, with 3 bases left in between. The CDR3 has 13 amino acids. CDR3 DNA sequence: TGTGCCTGGAGTGTCCAGAACACCGGGGAGCTGTTTTTT. Its translation is CAWSVQNTGELFF.

By share, this clonotype counts as medium-sized. The genes are TRBV5-1 and TRBJ2-2; TRBD1 matches 8 bases. The V segment lost 0 bases and the J segment 5 bases; nucleotides outside the gene matches: 9. Germline values: CDR1 SGHRS, CDR2 YFSETQ. There are 17 residues in the CDR3. The CDR3 protein is CASSLARTGLRTGELFF. DNA for the CDR3: TGCGCCAGCAGCTTGGCTCGGACAGGGCTGAGGACCGGGGAGCTGTTTTTT. Together with reference TRBV5-1 and TRBJ2-2, the CDR3 gives the full variable domain: KAGVTQTPRYLIKTRGQQVTLSCSPISGHRSVSWYQQTPGQGLQFLFEYFSETQRNKGNFPGRFSGRQFSNSRSEMNVSTLELGDSALYLCASSLARTGLRTGELFFGEGSRLTVL.

Ten or more counts support this clonotype. The V and J genes are TRBV7-7 and TRBJ2-3, with D perhaps matching TRBD1 or TRBD2 (5 bases each). This CDR3 comprises 15 residues. From germline, CDR1 is SSHAT and CDR2 FNYEAQ (reference sequence). V shed 1 base and J shed 2 bases, with 10 bases lying between them. CDR3 protein: CASSLERGSTDTQYF. CDR3 DNA sequence: TGTGCCAGCAGCTTAGAGAGGGGATCCACAGATACGCAGTATTTT.

This clonotype was seen a few times. The genes are TRBV28 and TRBJ2-7; TRBD2 agrees at 7 bases. Germline V gives CDR1 MDHEN, CDR2 SYDVKM. This CDR3 contains 16 residues. Trimming removed 4 bases from V and 2 bases from J; junction bases left unmatched: 11. The CDR3 DNA sequence: TGTGCCAGCAGTTCCTCATCTAGCGGAAGCCCCTACGAGCAGTACTTC. Translating it yields CASSSSSSGSPYEQYF.

This clonotype was counted between two and nine times. This chain joins TRBV18 and TRBJ2-7; D unresolved. There are 13 residues in the CDR3. Germline V gene data show CDR1 as KGHSH and CDR2 as LQKENI. V lost 2 bases and J 0 bases, leaving 5 bases between the germline ends. The CDR3 region has the DNA TGTGCCAGCTCACCAGGAATCTCCTACGAGCAGTACTTC. Protein: CASSPGISYEQYF.

The sample holds a few counts of this clonotype. The V and J genes are TRBV5-1 and TRBJ2-5, with a possible D match to TRBD1 (5 bases). Trimming stripped 5 bases from V and 4 bases from J, with 12 bases between. The CDR3 consists of 13 residues. Germline V gives CDR1 SGHRS, CDR2 YFSETQ. CDR3 bases: TGCGCCAGCAGGGGTCAGGGTCCAGAGACCCAGTACTTC. As protein: CASRGQGPETQYF.

This chain links TRBV20-1 with TRBJ1-1; D is unclear. Between the trimmed V and J ends, which lost 4 bases and 1 base, there was a span of 10 bases. Germline CDR1 DFQATT, CDR2 SNEGSKA (reference sequence). The CDR3 is 13 residues long. The CDR3 DNA follows: TGCAGTGCTATCTGGCCAGAGAACACTGAAGCTTTCTTT. It specifies CSAIWPENTEAFF.

The rearrangement joins TRBV18 to TRBJ2-5, with D perhaps TRBD1 (6 bases). This CDR3 has 13 amino acids. Trimming left V 5 bases short and J 5 bases short, with 12 bases between. Germline CDR1 reads KGHSH; CDR2 reads LQKENI. This CDR3 reads CASSERRGETQYF. Written as DNA, the CDR3 is TGTGCCAGCTCAGAGCGCAGGGGTGAGACCCAGTACTTC.

This clonotype was picked up many times. The chain has TRBV20-1 and TRBJ2-7, with a possible D match to TRBD1 (6 bases). Trimming left V 0 bases short and J 3 bases short, with 12 bases between. The CDR3 runs 14 residues. Germline CDR1 reads DFQATT; CDR2 reads SNEGSKA (reference sequence). The DNA for the CDR3 is TGCAGTGCTAGAGATATGGGCAGGGGCTACGAGCAGTACTTC. Translated: CSARDMGRGYEQYF.

The rearrangement uses TRBV6-5 and TRBJ2-2; D not resolved. Germline CDR1 and CDR2: MNHEY and SVGAGI. V was shortened by 2 bases and J by 3 bases, with 13 bases between the two germline ends. The CDR3 totals 16 residues. CDR3 residues: CASSYLPPLYTGELFF. The CDR3 nucleotides are TGTGCCAGCAGTTACCTCCCCCCTCTCTACACCGGGGAGCTGTTTTTT.

Ten or more counts support this clonotype. The CDR3 is CASSVGQGGEQYF. DNA for the CDR3: TGTGCCAGCAGCGTTGGACAGGGTGGAGAGCAGTACTTC. The chain links TRBV9 to TRBJ2-7; 8 nucleotides match TRBD1. Germline CDR1 and CDR2: SGDLS and YYNGEE. V was pared by 2 bases and J by 7 bases, with 5 bases of the junction left unmatched. The CDR3 covers 13 residues.

The CDR3 sequence: CAITGERSTDTQYF. The CDR3 DNA reads as TGTGCCATCACCGGGGAGAGGAGCACAGATACGCAGTATTTT. The rearrangement uses TRBV10-3 and TRBJ2-3; TRBD2 might be the D (5 bases). The CDR3 runs to 14 residues. Trimming took 7 bases from V and 0 from J, leaving 11 bases between them. Germline values: CDR1 ENHRY, CDR2 SYGVKD.

There are a few counts of this clonotype. V is TRBV19 and J is TRBJ2-2; D assignment may be TRBD1 or TRBD2 (5 bases each). There are 14 residues in the CDR3. Per germline, CDR1 LNHDA and CDR2 SQIVND (reference sequence). V was clipped by 10 bases and J by 3 bases, with 15 bases between them. CDR3 sequence reads: CAIRPGTDTGELFF. CDR3 DNA sequence: TGTGCCATAAGGCCAGGGACGGACACCGGGGAGCTGTTTTTT.

This clonotype was recorded many times. The V and J genes are TRBV2 and TRBJ2-7; a possible D gene is TRBD1 (6 bases). V was shortened by 3 bases and J by 1 base, with 19 bases between the two germline ends. There are 17 residues in the CDR3. Germline-derived CDR1 and CDR2 are SNHLY and FYNNEI. The CDR3 DNA reads TGTGCCAGCAGTGATGTTTACGCCGGACAGCGGTCCTACGAGCAGTACTTC. Residues: CASSDVYAGQRSYEQYF.